Shown below are 28 T cell receptor beta chains from a single sample sequenced in a study of blood T cell repertoires in COVID-19. Assay used: immunoSEQ multiplex PCR; TCRdb lists only in-frame clones, some missing. The data hold more than 200,000 clones, with roughly nine tenths observed a single time. Sequenced sample: peripheral blood. These receptors were obtained from a man between 40 and 49 years old with acute or convalescent COVID-19.

V usage is TRBV4-1 and J usage is TRBJ2-3, with unresolved D. The germline CDR1 and CDR2 sequences are MGHRA and YSYEKL. Trimming left V 0 bases short and J 7 bases short, with 14 bases between. The CDR3 is made up of 15 amino acids. The DNA for the CDR3 is TGCGCCAGCAGCCAAGATCGTTATTCCGTAAATACGCAGTATTTT. Residues: CASSQDRYSVNTQYF.

The CDR3, as DNA: TGCGCCAGCACCCGCCAGGGCACTAACTATGGCTACACCTTC. It translates to CASTRQGTNYGYTF. This rearrangement joins TRBV4-1 to TRBJ1-2; D is possibly TRBD1 (5 bases). CDR1 is MGHRA, CDR2 YSYEKL, per germline. The ends were cut back, 7 bases at V and 0 bases at J, with 12 bases in the middle. CDR3 size: 14 residues.

V is TRBV27 and J is TRBJ1-5, with TRBD1 as a possible D gene (5 bases). CDR1 MNHEY and CDR2 SMNVEV come from the germline V gene (reference sequence). Trimming took off 6 bases at V and 2 bases at J, with 14 bases between the two ends. The CDR3 is 15 residues long. The CDR3 region is CASSLGGSGNQPQHF. CDR3 bases: TGTGCCAGCAGCCTGGGGGGGAGTGGCAATCAGCCCCAGCATTTT.

The chain is built from TRBV19 and TRBJ1-4, with TRBD1 matching over 8 bases. J gave up 8 bases and V 3 bases, and 8 bases lay outside the gene matches. The length of the CDR3 is 15 residues. Germline loops: CDR1 LNHDA, CDR2 SQIVND (reference sequence). CDR3 in DNA: TGTGCCAGTAGTATTTTGCCACAGGGGGGGGAAAAACTGTTTTTT. Amino acid sequence: CASSILPQGGEKLFF.

This clone came up once. This chain links TRBV4-3 with TRBJ2-1; 10 bases agree with TRBD2. Germline trimming cut 0 bases from V and 0 bases from J; bases unmatched to any gene: 8. Per the germline V gene, CDR1 is LGHNA and CDR2 is YSLEER. This CDR3 comprises 19 residues. The CDR3 nucleotides read TGCGCCAGCAGCCAAGATCCCCCTAGCGGGAGTATCTCCTACAATGAGCAGTTCTTC. It specifies CASSQDPPSGSISYNEQFF.

The chain has TRBV10-3 and TRBJ2-1, with TRBD2 matching over 11 bases. The CDR3 spans 15 residues. The ends lost 9 bases at V and 6 bases at J; junction bases unmatched: 10. CDR1 is ENHRY and CDR2 is SYGVKD in the germline V gene. CDR3 sequence reads: CAIATSGELTNEQFF. The DNA for the CDR3 is TGTGCCATTGCGACTAGCGGGGAATTGACCAATGAGCAGTTCTTC.

The chain has TRBV18 and TRBJ2-2; 10 nucleotides line up with TRBD1. Germline assignment: CDR1 KGHSH and CDR2 LQKENI. The ends lost 7 bases at V and 3 bases at J; junction bases unmatched: 5. The CDR3 has 15 residues. The CDR3 spells CASFPGTGDTGELFF. The CDR3 bases are TGTGCCAGCTTTCCCGGGACAGGGGACACCGGGGAGCTGTTTTTT. The variable domain in full, completed from reference TRBV18 and TRBJ2-2, reads NAGVMQNPRHLVRRRGQEARLRCSPMKGHSHVYWYRQLPEEGLKFMVYLQKENIIDESGMPKERFSAEFPKEGPSILRIQQVVRGDSAAYFCASFPGTGDTGELFFGEGSRLTVL.

The chain employs TRBV15 and TRBJ2-3; weak D call: TRBD1 (6 bases). Germline CDR1 is LNHNV and CDR2 is YYDKDF (reference sequence). The length of the CDR3 is 18 residues. V was shortened by 1 base and J by 2 bases, with 19 bases between the two germline ends. This CDR3 is CATSRGPTGNTYTDTQYF. CDR3 nucleotide sequence: TGTGCCACCAGCAGAGGCCCCACAGGGAATACCTACACAGATACGCAGTATTTT.

CDR3 in amino acids: CASSSDSLSSPLHF. The CDR3 bases are TGTGCCAGCAGCTCGGACAGCCTTTCTTCACCCCTCCACTTT. This rearrangement joins TRBV7-6 to TRBJ1-6; weak D call: TRBD1 (6 bases). Germline loops: CDR1 SGHVS, CDR2 FNYEAQ. The germline V and J ends were trimmed by 4 bases and 9 bases, with 13 bases remaining between them. This CDR3 has 14 residues.

This clone was counted once. The chain uses TRBV6-2 or TRBV6-3 and TRBJ1-1; D perhaps matches TRBD1 (6 bases). CDR1 and CDR2 (germline): MNHEY, SVGEGT. The CDR3 contains 15 residues. Trimming took off 5 bases at V and 6 bases at J, with 19 bases between the two ends. As DNA, the CDR3 is TGTGCCAGCAGTCTCACAGGGATGCAAAGGGCTGAAGCTTTCTTT. Translation gives CASSLTGMQRAEAFF.

The chain employs TRBV3-1 (or the pseudogene TRBV3-2) and TRBJ1-6; perhaps TRBD1 as D (5 bases). The germline V and J ends were trimmed by 8 bases and 8 bases, with 10 bases remaining between them. CDR1 is LGHDT and CDR2 is YNNKEL in the germline V gene (reference sequence). The CDR3 loop spans 12 amino acids. CDR3 loop: CASGRQYSPLHF. In DNA, the CDR3 is TGTGCCAGCGGCCGACAGTATTCACCCCTCCACTTT.

V usage is TRBV2 and J usage is TRBJ2-7, with 9 bases that match TRBD1. CDR1 is SNHLY, CDR2 FYNNEI, per germline. With V trimmed by 6 bases and J by 4 bases, 10 bases remained unmatched. This CDR3 has 15 residues. As DNA, the CDR3 is TGTGCCAGCAGCGAAACAGGGGGCGGGGAGTACGAGCAGTACTTC. Its protein product is CASSETGGGEYEQYF.

This sequence joins TRBV2 and TRBJ2-1; weak D call: TRBD2 (6 bases). The CDR3 is 18 amino acids. Germline-derived CDR1 and CDR2 are SNHLY and FYNNEI. Trimming left V 4 bases short and J 1 base short, with 20 bases between. CDR3 nucleotides: TGTGCCAGCAGTGGTCCCCTCGGGACTGAACCATCCTACAATGAGCAGTTCTTC. Translation gives CASSGPLGTEPSYNEQFF.

This clone was picked up one time. This rearrangement joins TRBV6-1 to TRBJ2-5; 7 nucleotides line up with TRBD2. V gave up 4 bases and J gave up 7 bases; unmatched junction bases: 15. Germline V gives CDR1 MNHNS, CDR2 SASEGT. The length of the CDR3 is 16 residues. In DNA, the CDR3 is TGTGCCAGCAGTGCATGGGAGGGCCTAGGACCAGGGACCCAGTACTTC. Translating it yields CASSAWEGLGPGTQYF.

The rearrangement links TRBV6-4 to TRBJ1-6; D gene ambiguous. This CDR3 spans 15 amino acids. Germline V gene lookup returns CDR1 MRHNA and CDR2 SNTAGT. Trimming took 0 bases from V and 11 from J, leaving 14 bases between them. The CDR3 nucleotides read TGTGCCAGCAGTGACTCGTGGGCCCCGAGGGCACCCCTCCACTTT. The encoded protein is CASSDSWAPRAPLHF.

This rearrangement joins TRBV6-5 to TRBJ2-5; maybe TRBD1 (6 bases). V was shortened by 0 bases and J by 1 base, with 9 bases between the two germline ends. The CDR3 is 15 residues long. Germline lookup yields CDR1 MNHEY and CDR2 SVGAGI. CDR3 nucleotides: TGTGCCAGCAGTTACTCCACAGGGTTCCAAGAGACCCAGTACTTC. This sequence encodes CASSYSTGFQETQYF.

This chain uses TRBV5-1 with TRBJ2-5; D is perhaps TRBD2 (6 bases). Trimming took 4 bases from V and 3 from J, leaving 16 bases between them. CDR3 length: 15 residues. Germline values: CDR1 SGHRS, CDR2 YFSETQ. The CDR3 loop reads CASSLGSGGEETQYF. CDR3 coding DNA: TGCGCCAGCAGCCTCGGTAGCGGAGGGGAAGAGACCCAGTACTTC.

This chain joins TRBV2 and TRBJ2-7; 11 nucleotides line up with TRBD2. Germline V CDR1 and CDR2: SNHLY, FYNNEI. J lost 6 bases, V lost 4 bases, and 5 bases had no gene match. The CDR3 runs 14 residues. CDR3 sequence: CASSGPLAGGEQYF. The CDR3 DNA is TGTGCCAGCAGTGGGCCTCTAGCGGGAGGCGAGCAGTACTTC.

The chain employs TRBV19 and TRBJ1-5; 9 nucleotides align to TRBD1. This CDR3 has 17 residues. Germline V gene sequence: CDR1 LNHDA, CDR2 SQIVND (reference sequence). V lost 5 bases and J lost 1; bases outside the gene matches: 9. CDR3 DNA sequence: TGTGCCAGTAGTCCCCCGGGACAGGGATTGAGCAATCAGCCCCAGCATTTT. It translates to CASSPPGQGLSNQPQHF.

The chain uses TRBV7-2 and TRBJ2-1; D possibly corresponds to TRBD1 (5 bases). The CDR3 totals 16 residues. Trimming shortened V by 1 base and J by 2 bases, and 12 bases separated the two germline ends. Germline CDR1 reads SGHTA; CDR2 reads FQGNSA. CDR3 residues: CASSLVARAPYNEQFF. The CDR3 bases are TGTGCCAGCAGCTTAGTGGCCAGGGCACCCTACAATGAGCAGTTCTTC.

This clone was found a few times. This chain links TRBV6-5 with TRBJ2-1, with 9 bases fitting TRBD1. With 2 bases clipped from V and 16 bases from J, the junction kept 9 bases outside the gene matches. Germline V gene lookup returns CDR1 MNHEY and CDR2 SVGAGI. The CDR3 runs 13 residues. In DNA, the CDR3 is TGTGCCAGCAGTTACCGGCCGGGACAGGGAAAATTCTTC. As protein: CASSYRPGQGKFF.

The table lists this clone with a count of one. The chain combines TRBV6-1 with TRBJ1-2, with D maybe TRBD1 (5 bases). Germline V gives CDR1 MNHNS, CDR2 SASEGT. The CDR3 extends over 13 amino acids. V lost 2 bases and J 4 bases, leaving 8 bases between the germline ends. The CDR3 nucleotides read TGTGCCAGCAGTGAATATAGGGGCTATGGCTACACCTTC. Translation: CASSEYRGYGYTF.

This chain joins TRBV3-1 (or the pseudogene TRBV3-2) and TRBJ1-2; D not certain. Trimming left V 3 bases short and J 6 bases short, with 14 bases between. The germline gives CDR1 LGHDT, CDR2 YNNKEL (reference sequence). This CDR3 region has 14 residues. The DNA of the CDR3 is TGTGCCAGCAGCCACCTGGGCCTTGGCGATGGCTACACCTTC. This codes for CASSHLGLGDGYTF.

V and J are TRBV10-3 and TRBJ1-5; no clear D gene. CDR1 is ENHRY and CDR2 is SYGVKD in the germline V gene. Trimming took 7 bases from V and 4 from J, leaving 11 bases between them. CDR3 length: 13 residues. The DNA of the CDR3 is TGTGCCATCACCCCTGACGGGAATCAGCCCCAGCATTTT. Amino acids: CAITPDGNQPQHF.

This clone was seen more than once but under ten times. The chain uses TRBV18 and TRBJ1-1, with D possibly TRBD1 on 6 matching bases. The CDR3 totals 15 residues. The V end was cut by 2 bases, the J end by 5 bases, with 15 bases between. Germline V gene sequence: CDR1 KGHSH, CDR2 LQKENI. The CDR3 DNA sequence: TGTGCCAGCTCACCAAATCAGGGGCAAGGTACTGAAGCTTTCTTT. Protein sequence: CASSPNQGQGTEAFF.

The chain is built from TRBV7-9 and TRBJ1-2; 7 bases are shared with TRBD1. Germline assignment: CDR1 SEHNR and CDR2 FQNEAQ (reference sequence). J lost 1 base, V lost 5 bases, and 7 bases had no gene match. The CDR3 covers 15 residues. The CDR3 nucleotides read TGTGCCAGCAGCCTCACCCGGGACAGTAACTATGGCTACACCTTC. Amino acid sequence: CASSLTRDSNYGYTF.

In this sample, this clone turned up once. V gene TRBV4-1 combines with J gene TRBJ2-2; 7 nucleotides match TRBD2. Germline V gives CDR1 MGHRA, CDR2 YSYEKL. The CDR3 is 16 amino acids. Trimming at V came to 3 bases and at J to 3 bases, leaving 7 bases not matched to a gene. The DNA for the CDR3 is TGCGCCAGCAGCCATCACCGCGGGAGTGACACCGGGGAGCTGTTTTTT. Translation: CASSHHRGSDTGELFF.

The rearrangement uses TRBV7-9 and TRBJ1-2; TRBD1 matches 10 bases. V lost 6 bases, J lost 6 bases, and 10 bases stayed unmatched. This CDR3 is built from 15 residues. CDR1 is SEHNR and CDR2 is FQNEAQ in the germline V gene (reference sequence). Here the CDR3 DNA reads TGTGCCAGCAGATACGGGACAGGGGTCCGGGATGGCTACACCTTC. Its translation is CASRYGTGVRDGYTF. Filled out from reference TRBV7-9 and TRBJ1-2, the complete variable domain reads DTGVSQNPRHKITKRGQNVTFRCDPISEHNRLYWYRQTLGQGPEFLTYFQNEAQLEKSRLLSDRFSAERPKGSFSTLEIQRTEQGDSAMYLCASRYGTGVRDGYTFGSGTRLTVV.